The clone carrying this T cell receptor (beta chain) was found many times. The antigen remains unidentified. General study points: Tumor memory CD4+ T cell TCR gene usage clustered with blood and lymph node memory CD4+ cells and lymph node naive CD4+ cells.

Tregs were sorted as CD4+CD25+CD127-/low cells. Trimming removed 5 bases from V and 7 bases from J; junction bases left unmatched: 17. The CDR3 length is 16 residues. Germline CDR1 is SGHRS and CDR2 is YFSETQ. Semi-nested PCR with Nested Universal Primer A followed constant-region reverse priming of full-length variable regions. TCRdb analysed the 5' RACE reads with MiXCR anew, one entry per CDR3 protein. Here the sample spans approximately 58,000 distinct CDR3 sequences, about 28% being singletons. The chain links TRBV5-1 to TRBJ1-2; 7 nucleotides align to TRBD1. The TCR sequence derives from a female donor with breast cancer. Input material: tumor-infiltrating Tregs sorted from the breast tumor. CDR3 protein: CASRRETGMTGGGYTF. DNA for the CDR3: TGCGCCAGCAGAAGGGAGACAGGGATGACCGGAGGTGGCTACACCTTC.